The 16 T cell receptor beta chains given below trace back to one sample, sequenced in a study of T cells in Graves' hyperthyroidism and ophthalmopathy. The source material, RNA transcripts, was used to amplify TCR beta CDR3 regions. The HTBI primer set was used in a first-round RT-PCR of the TCR CDR3. TCRdb reprocessed the multiplex PCR reads via MiXCR and lists one record per CDR3 protein. This table holds around 500,000 distinct CDR3 sequences, about 15% found once. The sequencing sample was made of blood. The receptors here all came from a woman between 40 and 55 years old with Graves' hyperthyroidism.

This clonotype was seen at least ten times. The rearrangement uses TRBV3-1 and TRBJ1-2; 8 bases are shared with TRBD1. Losses at the gene ends were 0 bases for V and 8 bases for J; bases not matched to a gene: 5. There are 14 residues in the CDR3. Germline assignment: CDR1 LGHDT and CDR2 YNNKEL (reference sequence). DNA of the CDR3: TGTGCCAGCAGCCAAGAAGACAGGGGCGGCGGCTACACCTTC. Encoded protein: CASSQEDRGGGYTF.

The sample holds many counts of this clonotype. V and J are TRBV12-3 or TRBV12-4 and TRBJ1-3; D is unclear. V was shortened by 6 bases and J by 2 bases, with 11 bases between the two germline ends. This CDR3 comprises 14 residues. As DNA, the CDR3 is TGTGCCAGCAGGACGGTAGCAGCTGGAAACACCATATATTTT. This gives the protein CASRTVAAGNTIYF.

This clonotype was found a few times. The CDR3 region has the DNA TGTGCCAGCAGCGGATCCAGGCGGGAGGTATTGTATACGCAGTATTTT. It encodes CASSGSRREVLYTQYF. The chain links TRBV28 to TRBJ2-3, with TRBD2 matching over 8 bases. The junction had 15 bases not matched to a gene; V was cut back by 6 bases and J by 7 bases. From germline, CDR1 is MDHEN and CDR2 SYDVKM. This CDR3 is 16 amino acids long. Combining the CDR3 with reference TRBV28 and TRBJ2-3 gives the whole variable domain DVKVTQSSRYLVKRTGEKVFLECVQDMDHENMFWYRQDPGLGLRLIYFSYDVKMKEKGDIPEGYSVSREKKERFSLILESASTNQTSMYLCASSGSRREVLYTQYFGPGTRLTVL.

The CDR3 coding sequence is TGCGCCAGCAGCTCGGGGACAGGGATGGACGAGCAGTACTTC. Translated: CASSSGTGMDEQYF. The J gene is TRBJ2-7, the V gene TRBV5-1; 9 nucleotides agree with TRBD1. CDR1 is SGHRS and CDR2 is YFSETQ in the germline V gene. The CDR3 has 14 residues. Trimming removed 3 bases from V and 5 bases from J; junction bases left unmatched: 6.

This clonotype occurred many times. The genes are TRBV3-1 and TRBJ1-2, with a tentative D call TRBD1 (5 bases). The V gene's germline CDR1 is LGHDT and CDR2 YNNKEL (reference sequence). The CDR3 runs to 15 residues. Trimming cost V 3 bases and J 1 base, with 12 bases left between them. In DNA form, the CDR3 reads TGTGCCAGCAGCCATGGGACTACTTATAACTATGGCTACACCTTC. Translation: CASSHGTTYNYGYTF. Using reference TRBV3-1 and TRBJ1-2 for the parts outside the CDR3, the full variable domain is DTAVSQTPKYLVTQMGNDKSIKCEQNLGHDTMYWYKQDSKKFLKIMFSYNNKELIINETVPNRFSPKSPDKAHLNLHINSLELGDSAVYFCASSHGTTYNYGYTFGSGTRLTVV.

This clonotype was seen ten or more times. The gene calls are TRBV7-6 and TRBJ2-7; 9 bases are shared with TRBD1. The CDR3 has 17 amino acids. The germline V gene encodes CDR1 SGHVS and CDR2 FNYEAQ. V lost 0 bases to trimming and J lost 0 bases; unmatched junction nucleotides: 6. CDR3 residues: CASSLAGTGTLSYEQYF. The CDR3 bases are TGTGCCAGCAGCTTAGCTGGGACAGGGACTCTCTCCTACGAGCAGTACTTC. Using reference TRBV7-6 and TRBJ2-7 for the parts outside the CDR3, the full variable domain is GAGVSQSPRYKVTKRGQDVALRCDPISGHVSLYWYRQALGQGPEFLTYFNYEAQQDKSGLPNDRFSAERPEGSISTLTIQRTEQRDSAMYRCASSLAGTGTLSYEQYFGPGTRLTVT.

V is TRBV18 and J is TRBJ1-1, with 10 bases lining up with TRBD1. The CDR3 runs 17 residues. With 4 bases clipped from V and 1 base from J, the junction kept 9 bases outside the gene matches. Germline V gene data show CDR1 as KGHSH and CDR2 as LQKENI. DNA of the CDR3: TGTGCCAGCTCACGTGGACAGGGGGGCCCTCCGAACACTGAAGCTTTCTTT. This encodes CASSRGQGGPPNTEAFF.

This clonotype came up many times. The chain joins TRBV7-3 to TRBJ2-3, with 7 positions matching TRBD1. Germline CDR1 is SGHTA and CDR2 is FQGTGA. Germline trimming cut 4 bases from V and 2 bases from J; bases unmatched to any gene: 12. The length of the CDR3 is 17 residues. CDR3 nucleotides: TGTGCCAGCAGCTCAAGGGACCCAGGGGGATTCACAGATACGCAGTATTTT. It encodes CASSSRDPGGFTDTQYF.

This clonotype occurred many times. This chain joins TRBV7-8 and TRBJ2-7; D not resolved. The CDR3 length is 12 residues. From germline, CDR1 is SGHVS and CDR2 FQNEAQ. Trimming left V 1 base short and J 7 bases short, with 8 bases between. CDR3 DNA sequence: TGTGCCAGCAGCTTAGGCAGCAATGAGCAGTACTTC. It translates to CASSLGSNEQYF.

This clonotype was seen a single time. Germline is not matched at one junction end, which may reflect a read error. The chain combines TRBV12-3 or TRBV12-4 with TRBJ1-5, with D unresolved. The length of the CDR3 is 13 residues. CDR3 in amino acids: CASSFASNQSQHF. As DNA, the CDR3 is TGTGCCAGCAGTTTTGCCAGTAATCAGTCCCAGCATTTT.

The rearrangement uses TRBV20-1 and TRBJ1-5; no definite D call. This CDR3 contains 14 residues. V gave up 0 bases and J gave up 4 bases, with 10 bases separating them. Germline V gene lookup returns CDR1 DFQATT and CDR2 SNEGSKA (reference sequence). CDR3 region: CSARDGPPNQPQHF. For the CDR3, the DNA is TGCAGTGCTAGAGATGGGCCGCCGAATCAGCCCCAGCATTTT.

This clonotype was observed many times. V usage is TRBV7-8 and J usage is TRBJ2-5, with D perhaps being TRBD1 or TRBD2 (7 bases each). The length of the CDR3 is 16 residues. Trimming took off 0 bases at V and 2 bases at J, with 13 bases between the two ends. Germline loops: CDR1 SGHVS, CDR2 FQNEAQ. The CDR3 DNA is TGTGCCAGCAGCTTAGCGGCAGGGGGACTACAAGAGACCCAGTACTTC. It specifies CASSLAAGGLQETQYF. Full variable domain (missing parts from reference TRBV7-8 and TRBJ2-5): GAGVSQSPRYKVAKRGQDVALRCDPISGHVSLFWYQQALGQGPEFLTYFQNEAQLDKSGLPSDRFFAERPEGSVSTLKIQRTQQEDSAVYLCASSLAAGGLQETQYFGPGTRLLVL.

This chain uses TRBV7-9 with TRBJ2-2; maybe TRBD1 (5 bases). CDR3 length: 15 residues. CDR1 is SEHNR, CDR2 FQNEAQ, per germline (reference sequence). The ends were cut back, 3 bases at V and 1 base at J, with 9 bases in the middle. The CDR3 coding sequence is TGTGCCAGCAGCTTGGACATACAGAACACCGGGGAGCTGTTTTTT. Protein product: CASSLDIQNTGELFF.

This clonotype has at least ten counts. As DNA, the CDR3 is TGTGCCAGCAGACCCGGGACAGACTACGAGCAGTACTTC. Residues: CASRPGTDYEQYF. The chain has TRBV2 and TRBJ2-7; 7 bases fit TRBD1. In germline, CDR1 is SNHLY, CDR2 FYNNEI. V trimming: 6 bases; J trimming: 3 bases; junction bases outside the gene matches: 5. The length of the CDR3 is 13 residues.

The chain combines TRBV14 with TRBJ2-2; TRBD2 is a possible D gene (5 bases). Germline CDR1 is SGHDN and CDR2 is FVKESK. Trimming left V 0 bases short and J 6 bases short, with 8 bases between. CDR3 length: 14 residues. Written as DNA, the CDR3 is TGTGCCAGCAGCCAAGAGTCTAGCCCCGGGGAGCTGTTTTTT. This sequence encodes CASSQESSPGELFF.

This clonotype was seen repeatedly, ten times or more. CDR3 DNA: TGCAGTGCTAAACAGGGGACCTACGAGCAGTACTTC. Translating gives CSAKQGTYEQYF. V is TRBV20-1 and J is TRBJ2-7, with 7 positions matching TRBD1. CDR1 and CDR2 (germline): DFQATT, SNEGSKA (reference sequence). The CDR3 loop spans 12 amino acids. The junction had 2 bases not matched to a gene; V was cut back by 4 bases and J by 2 bases.